This record covers a single T cell receptor beta chain. What it recognizes is unknown. These data originate in a study of T cells after yellow fever vaccination. Findings and caveats of the study: The booster saw the reappearance of most primary-vaccination clones (more than 95% CD4, about 90% CD8).

The CDR3 totals 14 residues. V lost 2 bases to trimming and J lost 6 bases; unmatched junction nucleotides: 6. Template switching with 5'RACE generated the TCR cDNA and added a universal primer site and UMIs. TCRdb passed the 5' RACE reads through MiXCR, listing each CDR3 protein once. The sample includes just over 250,000 distinct CDR3 sequences, roughly 4.8% seen only once; the top ten take less than 3.5%. V gene TRBV12-3 or TRBV12-4 combines with J gene TRBJ2-7; the match to TRBD1 covers 8 bases. This TCR was sampled from a man aged 18 to 29 who received the YFV17D yellow fever vaccine. The source was CD4+ T cells sorted from PBMCs, collected on the day of the yellow fever booster vaccination. The CDR3 DNA sequence: TGTGCCAGCAGTTTATCCGGACAGGGAGCCGAGCAGTACTTC. Translation: CASSLSGQGAEQYF.